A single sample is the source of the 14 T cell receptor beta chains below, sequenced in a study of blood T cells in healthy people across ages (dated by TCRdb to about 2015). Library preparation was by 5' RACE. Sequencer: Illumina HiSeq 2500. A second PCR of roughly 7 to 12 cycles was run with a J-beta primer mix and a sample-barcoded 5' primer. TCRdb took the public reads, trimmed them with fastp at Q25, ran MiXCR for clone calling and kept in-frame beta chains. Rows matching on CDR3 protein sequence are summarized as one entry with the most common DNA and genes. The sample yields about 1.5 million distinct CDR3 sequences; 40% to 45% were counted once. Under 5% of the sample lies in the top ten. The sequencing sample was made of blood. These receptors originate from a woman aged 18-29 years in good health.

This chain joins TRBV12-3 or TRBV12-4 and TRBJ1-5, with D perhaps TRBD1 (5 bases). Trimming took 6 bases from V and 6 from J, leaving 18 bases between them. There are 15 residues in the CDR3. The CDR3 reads CASSMLIGGRQPQHF. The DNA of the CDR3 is TGTGCCAGCAGCATGCTCATCGGGGGACGTCAGCCCCAGCATTTT.

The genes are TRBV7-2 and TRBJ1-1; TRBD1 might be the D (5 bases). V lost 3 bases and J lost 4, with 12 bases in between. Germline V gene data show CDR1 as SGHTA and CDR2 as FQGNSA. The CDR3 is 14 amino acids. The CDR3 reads CASSFPGLSTEAFF. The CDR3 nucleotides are TGTGCCAGCAGCTTCCCGGGGCTTAGCACTGAAGCTTTCTTT.

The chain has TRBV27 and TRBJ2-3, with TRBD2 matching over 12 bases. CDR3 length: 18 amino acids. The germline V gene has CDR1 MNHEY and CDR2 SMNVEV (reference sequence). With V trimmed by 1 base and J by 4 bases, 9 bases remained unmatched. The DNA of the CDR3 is TGTGCCAGCAGTTTATTAGGTTTAGGACTAGCGGGATCAGATACGCAGTATTTT. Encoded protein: CASSLLGLGLAGSDTQYF.

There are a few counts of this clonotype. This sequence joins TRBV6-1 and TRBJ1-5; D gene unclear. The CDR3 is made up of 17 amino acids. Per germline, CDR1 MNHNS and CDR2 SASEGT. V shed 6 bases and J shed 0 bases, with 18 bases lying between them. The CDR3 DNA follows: TGTGCCAGCAGGGGATACGACCGACGCTATAGCAATCAGCCCCAGCATTTT. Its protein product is CASRGYDRRYSNQPQHF.

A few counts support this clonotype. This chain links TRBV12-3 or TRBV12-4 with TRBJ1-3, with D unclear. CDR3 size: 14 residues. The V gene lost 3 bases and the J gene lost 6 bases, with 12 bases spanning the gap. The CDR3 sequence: CASSFPAFKNTIYF. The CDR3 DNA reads TGTGCCAGCAGTTTCCCCGCTTTTAAAAACACCATATATTTT.

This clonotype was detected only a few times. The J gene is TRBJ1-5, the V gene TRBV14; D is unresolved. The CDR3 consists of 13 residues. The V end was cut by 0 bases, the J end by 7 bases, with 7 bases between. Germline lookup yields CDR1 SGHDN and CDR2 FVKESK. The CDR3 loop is CASSQDPHQPQHF. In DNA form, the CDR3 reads TGTGCCAGCAGCCAAGATCCCCACCAGCCCCAGCATTTT.

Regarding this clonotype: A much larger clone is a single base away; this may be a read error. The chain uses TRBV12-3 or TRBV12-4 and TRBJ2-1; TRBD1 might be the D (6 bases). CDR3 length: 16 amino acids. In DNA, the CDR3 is TGTGCCGGCAGTTTAGAGAAGGGGGTGAGGTACAATGAGCAGTTCTTC. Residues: CAGSLEKGVRYNEQFF.

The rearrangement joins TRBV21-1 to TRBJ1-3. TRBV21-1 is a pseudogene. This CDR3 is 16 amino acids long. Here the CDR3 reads CASSAIRRISGNTIYF. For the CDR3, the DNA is TGTGCCAGCAGCGCCATACGACGGATCTCTGGAAACACCATATATTTT.

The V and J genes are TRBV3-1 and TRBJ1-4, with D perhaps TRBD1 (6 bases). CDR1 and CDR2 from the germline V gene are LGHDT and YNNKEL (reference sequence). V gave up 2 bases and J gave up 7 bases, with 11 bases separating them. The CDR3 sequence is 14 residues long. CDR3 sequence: CASSQMGQPEKLFF. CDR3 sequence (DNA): TGTGCCAGCAGCCAAATGGGACAACCTGAAAAACTGTTTTTT.

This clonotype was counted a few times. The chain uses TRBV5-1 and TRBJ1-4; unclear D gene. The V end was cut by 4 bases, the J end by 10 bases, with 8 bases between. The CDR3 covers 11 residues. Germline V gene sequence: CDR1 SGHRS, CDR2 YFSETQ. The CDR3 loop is CASSGEGKLFF. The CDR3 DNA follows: TGCGCCAGCAGCGGGGAAGGAAAACTGTTTTTT.

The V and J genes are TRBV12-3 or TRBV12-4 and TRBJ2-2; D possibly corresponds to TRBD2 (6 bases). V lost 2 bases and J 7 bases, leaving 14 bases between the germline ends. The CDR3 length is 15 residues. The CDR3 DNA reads TGTGCCAGCAGTTTATTTGGGGGGACCAGCGGGGAGCTGTTTTTT. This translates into CASSLFGGTSGELFF.

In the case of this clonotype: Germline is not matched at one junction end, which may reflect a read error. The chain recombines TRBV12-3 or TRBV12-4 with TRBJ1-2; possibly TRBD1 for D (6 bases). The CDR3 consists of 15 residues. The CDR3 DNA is TGTGCCAGCATCCCAAGTGGGGGCGCTAACTATGGCCACACCTTC. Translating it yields CASIPSGGANYGHTF.

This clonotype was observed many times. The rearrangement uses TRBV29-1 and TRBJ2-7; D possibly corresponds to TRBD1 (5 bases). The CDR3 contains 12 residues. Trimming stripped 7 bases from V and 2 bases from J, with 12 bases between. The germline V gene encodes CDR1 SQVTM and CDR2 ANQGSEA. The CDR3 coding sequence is TGCAGCGCTAGAAAAGGGGCCTACGAGCAGTACTTC. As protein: CSARKGAYEQYF.

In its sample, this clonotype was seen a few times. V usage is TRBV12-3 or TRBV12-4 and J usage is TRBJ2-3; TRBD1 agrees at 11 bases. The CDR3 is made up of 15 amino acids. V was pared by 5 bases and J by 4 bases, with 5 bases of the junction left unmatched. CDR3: CASSPGTGGPDTQYF. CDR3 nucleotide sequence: TGTGCCAGCAGTCCCGGGACAGGGGGTCCAGATACGCAGTATTTT.